The 21 T cell receptor beta chains below all came from one sample that was sequenced in a study of shared clonotypes between healthy human individuals. TCRdb's copy holds only in-frame clones and misses some; the assay was immunoSEQ multiplex PCR. Here the sample spans around 430,000 clones, roughly 83% being singletons. Material for sequencing was PBMCs. All receptors come from a woman aged 40 to 55 in good health. Some clones in this sample may be carry-over from other donors' samples.

The genes are TRBV7-3 and TRBJ2-6; the match to TRBD1 covers 7 bases. Germline V gives CDR1 SGHTA, CDR2 FQGTGA. The CDR3 sequence is 16 residues long. V dropped 3 bases and J dropped 3; count of bases not matched to a gene: 5. The CDR3 loop reads CASSFPQGDGANVLTF. DNA of the CDR3: TGTGCCAGCAGCTTCCCCCAGGGGGATGGGGCCAACGTCCTGACTTTC.

The rearrangement uses TRBV7-9 and TRBJ2-1, with a weak D call TRBD1 (7 bases). Trimming removed 4 bases at V and 2 bases at J, with 15 bases between. The CDR3 totals 16 residues. From germline, CDR1 is SEHNR and CDR2 FQNEAQ (reference sequence). The CDR3 protein is CASSSHQGGPYNEQFF. In nucleotides, the CDR3 is TGTGCCAGCAGCTCACATCAGGGGGGCCCCTACAATGAGCAGTTCTTC.

This clone was found a few times. In the same sample, other DNA sequences code for this CDR3. This chain joins TRBV19 and TRBJ1-5, with a weak D call TRBD1 (6 bases). V lost 4 bases and J 7 bases, leaving 11 bases between the germline ends. Germline V CDR1 and CDR2: LNHDA, SQIVND (reference sequence). This CDR3 spans 13 amino acids. CDR3 DNA: TGTGCCAGTAGTACCGACAGGAACCAGCCCCAGCATTTT. Its translation is CASSTDRNQPQHF.

The chain combines TRBV14 with TRBJ2-7; D unclear. V lost 4 bases to trimming and J lost 6 bases, with 7 bases between them. The CDR3 runs to 11 residues. The germline V gene encodes CDR1 SGHDN and CDR2 FVKESK. This CDR3 is CASSLFGEQYF. The CDR3 region has the DNA TGTGCCAGCAGCCTGTTCGGCGAGCAGTACTTC.

This chain joins TRBV28 and TRBJ2-2, with a weak D call TRBD2 (6 bases). The CDR3 extends over 16 amino acids. The germline gives CDR1 MDHEN, CDR2 SYDVKM. Deletions cut 7 bases from V and 2 bases from J, with 17 bases between. The DNA of the CDR3 is TGTGCCAGCACCGAATCCCCCGGGAGAAACACCGGGGAGCTGTTTTTT. This encodes CASTESPGRNTGELFF.

The J gene is TRBJ1-5, the V gene TRBV30; possible D gene TRBD1, 5 bases. This CDR3 is built from 17 residues. The germline V and J ends were trimmed by 8 bases and 0 bases, with 23 bases remaining between them. Germline V lookup: CDR1 GTSNPN, CDR2 SVGIG (reference sequence). This chain's CDR3 is CARILREGAYSNQPQHF. For the CDR3, the DNA is TGTGCCCGGATCTTGAGAGAAGGGGCCTATAGCAATCAGCCCCAGCATTTT. The full variable domain, in which reference TRBV30 and TRBJ1-5 provide the parts outside the CDR3, is SQTIHQWPATLVQPVGSPLSLECTVEGTSNPNLYWYRQAAGRGLQLLFYSVGIGQISSEVPQNLSASRPQDRQFILSSKKLLLSDSGFYLCARILREGAYSNQPQHFGDGTRLSIL.

The chain joins TRBV7-9 to TRBJ1-4; 10 nucleotides agree with TRBD1. The CDR3 is 17 amino acids. V lost 5 bases and J lost 7; bases outside the gene matches: 13. Germline V gene lookup returns CDR1 SEHNR and CDR2 FQNEAQ (reference sequence). In DNA form, the CDR3 reads TGTGCCAGCAGCCGGAACCGGGACAGGGGATTCGGTGAAAAACTGTTTTTT. This sequence encodes CASSRNRDRGFGEKLFF.

The chain carries TRBV28 and TRBJ2-4; the D is unclear. The germline V and J ends were trimmed by 5 bases and 0 bases, with 11 bases remaining between them. CDR3 size: 15 residues. Looked up from germline, CDR1 is MDHEN and CDR2 is SYDVKM. The CDR3 is CASSPPASAKNIQYF. The CDR3 DNA follows: TGTGCCAGCAGTCCCCCCGCTTCAGCCAAAAACATTCAGTACTTC.

This clone was seen a handful of times. This chain uses TRBV27 with TRBJ1-2, with TRBD1 matching over 7 bases. The CDR3 spans 11 residues. The V segment lost 11 bases and the J segment 4 bases; nucleotides outside the gene matches: 4. Per the germline V gene, CDR1 is MNHEY and CDR2 is SMNVEV (reference sequence). CDR3 in DNA: TGTGCCTCATGGGACAGCTATGGCTACACCTTC. Its translation: CASWDSYGYTF.

The chain has TRBV28 and TRBJ1-1; 10 nucleotides match TRBD1. V dropped 5 bases and J dropped 5; count of bases not matched to a gene: 8. The V gene's germline CDR1 is MDHEN and CDR2 SYDVKM. The CDR3 runs 15 residues. DNA for the CDR3: TGTGCCAGCAGTAAAATGGGACAGGGGAGGACTGAAGCTTTCTTT. Encoded protein: CASSKMGQGRTEAFF.

In its sample, this clone was seen a few times. The chain joins TRBV19 to TRBJ1-1; the D gene is possibly TRBD1 (5 bases). The V and J ends lost 4 bases and 8 bases respectively, with 8 bases between them. CDR1 is LNHDA and CDR2 is SQIVND in the germline V gene (reference sequence). The CDR3 is 11 residues long. The CDR3 DNA reads as TGTGCCAGTAGTAATCCAGGGGAAGCTTTCTTT. This translates into CASSNPGEAFF.

The chain is built from TRBV18 and TRBJ1-5, with D perhaps matching TRBD1 (6 bases). CDR1 is KGHSH, CDR2 LQKENI, per germline. The CDR3 has 14 residues. V dropped 2 bases and J dropped 5 bases, with 10 bases sitting between them. CDR3 coding DNA: TGTGCCAGCTCACCAGGGGGCTGGGATCAGCCCCAGCATTTT. It yields the protein CASSPGGWDQPQHF.

The chain is built from TRBV5-4 and TRBJ2-7; D perhaps matches TRBD1 (6 bases). The V end lost 2 bases, the J end lost 0 bases, and 12 bases lay between the germline ends. Germline V CDR1 and CDR2: SGHNT, YYREEE (reference sequence). This CDR3 is 15 amino acids long. CDR3 loop: CASSLLRGSSYEQYF. The CDR3 DNA follows: TGTGCCAGCAGCTTATTGAGGGGGAGCTCCTACGAGCAGTACTTC.

A remark on this clone: At one end the junction does not follow the germline gene, possibly because of a read error. This rearrangement joins TRBV7-7 to TRBJ2-5; TRBD2 aligns across 8 bases. This CDR3 comprises 15 residues. The germline V gene has CDR1 SSHAT and CDR2 FNYEAQ (reference sequence). CDR3 in amino acids: CASSLAGTVQETQYF. DNA for the CDR3: TGTGCTAGCAGCTTAGCGGGGACGGTCCAAGAGACCCAGTACTTC.

The genes are TRBV5-4 and TRBJ2-1; no firm D call. V dropped 4 bases and J dropped 7 bases, with 12 bases sitting between them. The CDR3 extends over 13 amino acids. The germline CDR1 and CDR2 sequences are SGHNT and YYREEE (reference sequence). CDR3 amino acids: CASSATTVNEQFF. The CDR3, as DNA: TGTGCCAGCAGCGCGACCACCGTGAATGAGCAGTTCTTC.

The rearrangement uses TRBV30 and TRBJ2-3; TRBD2 matches 16 bases. Germline lookup yields CDR1 GTSNPN and CDR2 SVGIG (reference sequence). The CDR3 consists of 16 residues. The trim removed 3 bases at V and 0 bases at J, leaving 0 bases unmatched. The CDR3 DNA reads TGTGCCTGGAGGGGACTAGCGGGAGGGAGCACAGATACGCAGTATTTT. This gives the protein CAWRGLAGGSTDTQYF.

About this clone itself: Other DNA sequences in this sample translate to the same CDR3. The CDR3 is CSVRRTSGMGEQFF. The CDR3 coding sequence is TGCAGCGTTCGCCGGACTAGCGGGATGGGTGAGCAGTTCTTC. The gene calls are TRBV29-1 and TRBJ2-1, with 12 positions matching TRBD2. The CDR3 spans 14 residues. Germline assignment: CDR1 SQVTM and CDR2 ANQGSEA. Trimming at V came to 5 bases and at J to 9 bases, leaving 8 bases not matched to a gene.

With regard to this clone: This CDR3 is also generated by other DNA sequences in the sample. The V and J genes are TRBV15 and TRBJ2-5; D not certain. V was clipped by 3 bases and J by 2 bases, with 13 bases between them. CDR1 LNHNV and CDR2 YYDKDF come from the germline V gene (reference sequence). This CDR3 spans 15 amino acids. In DNA, the CDR3 is TGTGCCACCAGCAGGGACCCCCAACAGCAAGAGACCCAGTACTTC. It encodes CATSRDPQQQETQYF.

V and J are TRBV28 and TRBJ1-1, with D possibly matching TRBD1 (5 bases). CDR1 and CDR2 from the germline V gene are MDHEN and SYDVKM. With 6 bases removed from V and 2 bases from J, the gap between germline ends came to 10 bases. CDR3 length equals 13 residues. CDR3 DNA: TGTGCCAGCAGGATGGGGGGAAACACTGAAGCTTTCTTT. Encoded protein: CASRMGGNTEAFF. The variable domain in full, with the rest retrieved from reference TRBV28 and TRBJ1-1, is DVKVTQSSRYLVKRTGEKVFLECVQDMDHENMFWYRQDPGLGLRLIYFSYDVKMKEKGDIPEGYSVSREKKERFSLILESASTNQTSMYLCASRMGGNTEAFFGQGTRLTVV.

J is TRBJ2-7 and V is TRBV11-2; 9 bases are a match to TRBD2. Losses at the gene ends were 4 bases for V and 2 bases for J; bases not matched to a gene: 3. The germline V gene encodes CDR1 SGHAT and CDR2 FQNNGV. The CDR3 totals 14 residues. The CDR3 nucleotides are TGTGCCAGCAGCTCGGGACTAGCAGCCTACGAGCAGTACTTC. This gives the protein CASSSGLAAYEQYF.

J is TRBJ2-5 and V is TRBV30; unclear D gene. CDR1 and CDR2 (germline): GTSNPN, SVGIG (reference sequence). Trimming pared 0 bases from V and 5 bases from J, leaving 16 bases between. CDR3 length: 15 residues. CDR3 DNA: TGTGCCTGGAGTGTACTTACAACCTGGGTGGAGACCCAGTACTTC. Translated, it gives CAWSVLTTWVETQYF.